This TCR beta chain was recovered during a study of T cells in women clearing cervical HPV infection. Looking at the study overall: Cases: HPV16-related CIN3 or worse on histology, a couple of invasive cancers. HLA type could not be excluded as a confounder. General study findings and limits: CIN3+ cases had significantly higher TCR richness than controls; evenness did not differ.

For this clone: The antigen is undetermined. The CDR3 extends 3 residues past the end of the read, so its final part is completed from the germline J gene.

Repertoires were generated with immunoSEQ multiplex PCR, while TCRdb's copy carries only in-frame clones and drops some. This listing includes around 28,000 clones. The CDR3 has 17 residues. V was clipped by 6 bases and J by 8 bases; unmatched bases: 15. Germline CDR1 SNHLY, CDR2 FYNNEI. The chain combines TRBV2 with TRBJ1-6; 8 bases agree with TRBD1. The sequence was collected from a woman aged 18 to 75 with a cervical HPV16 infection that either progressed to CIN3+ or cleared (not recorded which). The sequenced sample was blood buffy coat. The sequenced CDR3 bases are TGTGCCAGCAGCCTGGACAGGGATGAGTGGAAGGATTCACCC. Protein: CASSLDRDEWKDSP. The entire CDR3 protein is CASSLDRDEWKDSPLHF.